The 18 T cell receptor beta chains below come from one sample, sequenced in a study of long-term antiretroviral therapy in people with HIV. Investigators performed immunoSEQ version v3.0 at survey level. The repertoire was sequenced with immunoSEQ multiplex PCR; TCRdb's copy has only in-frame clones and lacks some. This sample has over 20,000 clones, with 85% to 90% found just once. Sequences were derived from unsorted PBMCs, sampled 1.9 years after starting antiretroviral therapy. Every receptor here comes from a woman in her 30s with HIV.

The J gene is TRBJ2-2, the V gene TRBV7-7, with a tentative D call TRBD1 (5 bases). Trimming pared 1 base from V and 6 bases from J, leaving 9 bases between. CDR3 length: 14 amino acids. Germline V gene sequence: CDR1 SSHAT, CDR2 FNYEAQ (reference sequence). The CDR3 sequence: CASSLDRIAGELFF. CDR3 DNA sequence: TGTGCCAGCAGCTTAGACAGGATCGCCGGGGAGCTGTTTTTT. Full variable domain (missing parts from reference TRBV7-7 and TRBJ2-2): GAGVSQSPRYKVTKRGQDVTLRCDPISSHATLYWYQQALGQGPEFLTYFNYEAQPDKSGLPSDRFSAERPEGSISTLTIQRTEQRDSAMYRCASSLDRIAGELFFGEGSRLTVL.

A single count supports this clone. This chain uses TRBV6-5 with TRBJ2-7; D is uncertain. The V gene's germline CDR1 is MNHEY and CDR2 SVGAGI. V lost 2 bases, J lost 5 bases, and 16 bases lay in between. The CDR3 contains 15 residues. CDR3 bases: TGTGCCAGCAGTTACAGGTGGGGTCTTCGGCACGAGCAGTACTTC. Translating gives CASSYRWGLRHEQYF.

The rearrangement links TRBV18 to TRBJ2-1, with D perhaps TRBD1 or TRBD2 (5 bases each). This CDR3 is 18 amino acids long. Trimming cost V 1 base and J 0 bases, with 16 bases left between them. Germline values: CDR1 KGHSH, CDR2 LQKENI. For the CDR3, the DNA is TGTGCCAGCTCACCACATGTCACCGGGACCCCCTCCTACAATGAGCAGTTCTTC. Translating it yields CASSPHVTGTPSYNEQFF.

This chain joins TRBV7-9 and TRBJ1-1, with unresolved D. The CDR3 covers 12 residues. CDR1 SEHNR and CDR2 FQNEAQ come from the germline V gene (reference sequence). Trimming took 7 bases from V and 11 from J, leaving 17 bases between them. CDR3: CASTILPMGAFF. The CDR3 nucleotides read TGTGCCAGCACCATTCTCCCGATGGGGGCTTTCTTT.

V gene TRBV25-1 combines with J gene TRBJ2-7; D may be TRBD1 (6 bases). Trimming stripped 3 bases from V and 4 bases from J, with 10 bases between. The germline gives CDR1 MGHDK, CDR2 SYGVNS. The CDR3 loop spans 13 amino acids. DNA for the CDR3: TGTGCCAGCAGTGAGACAGGTTTGTACGAGCAGTACTTC. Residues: CASSETGLYEQYF.

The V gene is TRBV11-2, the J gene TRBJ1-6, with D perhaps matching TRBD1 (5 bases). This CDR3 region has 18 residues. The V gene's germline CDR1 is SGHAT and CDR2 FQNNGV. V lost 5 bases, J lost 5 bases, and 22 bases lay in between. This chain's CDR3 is CASSRSTGLPRDNSPLHF. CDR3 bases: TGTGCCAGCAGCCGCTCTACAGGTCTCCCCCGCGATAATTCACCCCTCCACTTT.

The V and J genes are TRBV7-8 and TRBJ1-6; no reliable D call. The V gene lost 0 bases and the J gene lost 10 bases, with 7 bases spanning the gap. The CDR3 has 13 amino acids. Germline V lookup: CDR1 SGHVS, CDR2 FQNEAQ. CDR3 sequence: CASSLAPVSPLHF. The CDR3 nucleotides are TGTGCCAGCAGCTTAGCTCCGGTCTCACCCCTCCACTTT.

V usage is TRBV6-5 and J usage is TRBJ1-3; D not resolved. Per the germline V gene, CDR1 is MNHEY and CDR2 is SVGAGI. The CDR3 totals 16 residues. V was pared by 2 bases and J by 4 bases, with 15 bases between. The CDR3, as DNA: TGTGCCAGCAGTTACGCGCAACCGGGGAACGGAAACACCATATATTTT. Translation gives CASSYAQPGNGNTIYF.

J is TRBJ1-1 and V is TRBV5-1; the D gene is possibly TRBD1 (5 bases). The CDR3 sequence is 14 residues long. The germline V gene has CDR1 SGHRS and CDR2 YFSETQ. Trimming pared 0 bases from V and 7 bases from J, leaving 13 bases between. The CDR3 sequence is CASSLGRTKDEAFF. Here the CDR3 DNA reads TGCGCCAGCAGCTTGGGACGGACAAAAGATGAAGCTTTCTTT.

CDR3 loop: CASSLGSWGYTF. In DNA, the CDR3 is TGCGCCAGCAGCTTAGGGTCTTGGGGCTACACCTTC. The chain is built from TRBV5-1 and TRBJ1-2, with D unresolved. From germline, CDR1 is SGHRS and CDR2 YFSETQ. The V and J ends lost 2 bases and 8 bases respectively, with 10 bases between them. There are 12 residues in the CDR3.

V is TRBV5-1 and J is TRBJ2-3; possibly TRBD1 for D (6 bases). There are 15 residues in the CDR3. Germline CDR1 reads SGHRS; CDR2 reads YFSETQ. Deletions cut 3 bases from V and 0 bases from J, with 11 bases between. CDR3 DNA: TGCGCCAGCAGCTCTCCGGGACAAAGCACAGATACGCAGTATTTT. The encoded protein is CASSSPGQSTDTQYF.

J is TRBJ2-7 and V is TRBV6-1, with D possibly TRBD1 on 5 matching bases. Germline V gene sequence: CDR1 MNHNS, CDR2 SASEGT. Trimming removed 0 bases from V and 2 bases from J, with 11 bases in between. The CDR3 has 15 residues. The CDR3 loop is CASSEADGAPYEQYF. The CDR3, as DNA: TGTGCCAGCAGTGAAGCAGATGGGGCTCCCTACGAGCAGTACTTC.

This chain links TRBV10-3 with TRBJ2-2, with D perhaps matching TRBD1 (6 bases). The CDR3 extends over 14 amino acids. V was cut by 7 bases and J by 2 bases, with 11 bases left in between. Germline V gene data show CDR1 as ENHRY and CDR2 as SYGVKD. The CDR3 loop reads CAIKRGINTGELFF. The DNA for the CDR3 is TGTGCCATCAAAAGGGGGATTAACACCGGGGAGCTGTTTTTT.

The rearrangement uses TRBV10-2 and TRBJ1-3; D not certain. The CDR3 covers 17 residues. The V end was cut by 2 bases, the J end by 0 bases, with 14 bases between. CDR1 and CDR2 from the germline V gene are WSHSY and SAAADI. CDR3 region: CASSENVYSLSGNTIYF. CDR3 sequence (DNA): TGCGCCAGCAGTGAGAATGTGTACTCCCTCTCTGGAAACACCATATATTTT.

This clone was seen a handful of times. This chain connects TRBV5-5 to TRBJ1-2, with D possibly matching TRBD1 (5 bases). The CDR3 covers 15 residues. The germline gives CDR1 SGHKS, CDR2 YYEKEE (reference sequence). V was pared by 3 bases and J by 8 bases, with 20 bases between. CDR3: CASSSEPSGPGGYTF. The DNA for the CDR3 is TGTGCCAGCAGCTCGGAGCCGTCAGGCCCAGGGGGCTACACCTTC. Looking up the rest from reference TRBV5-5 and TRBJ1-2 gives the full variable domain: DAGVTQSPTHLIKTRGQQVTLRCSPISGHKSVSWYQQVLGQGPQFIFQYYEKEERGRGNFPDRFSARQFPNYSSELNVNALLLGDSALYLCASSSEPSGPGGYTFGSGTRLTVV.

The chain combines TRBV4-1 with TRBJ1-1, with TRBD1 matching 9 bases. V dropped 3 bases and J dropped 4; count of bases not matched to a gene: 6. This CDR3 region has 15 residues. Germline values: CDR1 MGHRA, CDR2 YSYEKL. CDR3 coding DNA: TGCGCCAGCAGCCAGATCCCGACAGGGGGCACTGAAGCTTTCTTT. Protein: CASSQIPTGGTEAFF.

This CDR3 reads CASSYSSPAFTDTQYF. CDR3 coding DNA: TGTGCCAGCAGTTACTCATCTCCGGCCTTCACAGATACGCAGTATTTT. The gene calls are TRBV6-5 and TRBJ2-3; D is ambiguous. V lost 0 bases to trimming and J lost 2 bases, with 12 bases between them. This CDR3 contains 16 residues. Germline loops: CDR1 MNHEY, CDR2 SVGAGI.

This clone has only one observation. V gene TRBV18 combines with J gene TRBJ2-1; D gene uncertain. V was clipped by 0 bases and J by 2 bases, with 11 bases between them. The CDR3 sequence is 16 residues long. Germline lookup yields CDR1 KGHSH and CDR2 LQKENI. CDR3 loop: CASSPPDQLPYNEQFF. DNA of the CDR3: TGTGCCAGCTCACCACCGGACCAGTTGCCCTACAATGAGCAGTTCTTC.